This T cell receptor beta chain was recorded in a study of blood T cell repertoires in COVID-19. This table comes from immunoSEQ multiplex PCR, and its TCRdb copy is limited to in-frame clones, with some not included. Of 150,000 to 200,000 clones listed, around 84% were seen once; the top ten hold roughly 15%. This CDR3 is 15 amino acids long. Trimming removed 3 bases at V and 5 bases at J, with 16 bases between. CDR1 is MNHNS, CDR2 SASEGT, per germline. Specimen: PBMCs or T cells enriched from blood (not recorded which). The chain links TRBV6-1 to TRBJ2-5, with D possibly matching TRBD1 (6 bases). The sequence derives from a middle-aged man who had recovered from COVID-19. The CDR3 sequence is CASSERGAGEETQYF. DNA for the CDR3: TGTGCCAGCAGTGAGAGAGGGGCAGGGGAGGAGACCCAGTACTTC.